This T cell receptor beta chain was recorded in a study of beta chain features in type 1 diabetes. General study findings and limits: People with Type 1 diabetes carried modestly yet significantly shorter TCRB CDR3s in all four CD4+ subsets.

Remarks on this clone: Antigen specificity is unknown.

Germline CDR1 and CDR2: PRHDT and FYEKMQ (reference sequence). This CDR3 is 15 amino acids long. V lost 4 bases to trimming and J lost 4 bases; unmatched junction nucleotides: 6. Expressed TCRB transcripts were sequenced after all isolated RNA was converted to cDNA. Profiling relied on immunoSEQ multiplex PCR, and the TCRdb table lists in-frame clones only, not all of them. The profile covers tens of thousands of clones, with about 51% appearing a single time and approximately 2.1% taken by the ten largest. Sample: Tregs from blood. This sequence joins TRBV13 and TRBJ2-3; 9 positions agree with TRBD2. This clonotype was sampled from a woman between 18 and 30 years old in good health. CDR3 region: CASSSLAGVADTQYF. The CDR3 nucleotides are TGTGCCAGCAGCTCCTTAGCGGGAGTGGCAGATACGCAGTATTTT.